Included here is one T cell receptor (beta chain) sequence, with context. This sample is part of a study of control samples from healthy donors and cancer patients. Libraries were prepared by immunoSEQ multiplex PCR; TCRdb keeps only in-frame clonotypes and omits some of them. The sample has about 140,000 clones; around 94% are singletons. Sample: blood. This TCR was sampled from a man in his forties in good health.

DNA of the CDR3: TGTGCCACCAGCAGAGTATCGGCGGGGCAGGGGGGCAATCAGCCCCAGCATTTT. It codes for CATSRVSAGQGGNQPQHF. The chain employs TRBV15 and TRBJ1-5, with TRBD1 matching 7 bases. Germline-derived CDR1 and CDR2 are LNHNV and YYDKDF (reference sequence). The CDR3 has 18 residues. V lost 1 base to trimming and J lost 2 bases; unmatched junction nucleotides: 11.